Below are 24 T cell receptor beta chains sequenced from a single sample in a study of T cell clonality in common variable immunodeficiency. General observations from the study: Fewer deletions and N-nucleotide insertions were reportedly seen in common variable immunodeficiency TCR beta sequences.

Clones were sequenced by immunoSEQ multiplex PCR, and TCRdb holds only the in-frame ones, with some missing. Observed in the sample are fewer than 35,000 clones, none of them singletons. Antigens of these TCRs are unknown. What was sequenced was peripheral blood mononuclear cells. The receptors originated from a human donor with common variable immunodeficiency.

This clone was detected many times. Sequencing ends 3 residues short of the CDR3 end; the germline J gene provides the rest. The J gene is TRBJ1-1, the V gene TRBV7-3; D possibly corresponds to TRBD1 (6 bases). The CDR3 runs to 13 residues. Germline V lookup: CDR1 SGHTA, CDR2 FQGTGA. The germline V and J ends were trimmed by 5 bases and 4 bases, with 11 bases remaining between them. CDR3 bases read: TGTGCCAGCAGCCGCACGGACAGCACTGAA. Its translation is CASSRTDSTE. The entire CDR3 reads CASSRTDSTEAFF.

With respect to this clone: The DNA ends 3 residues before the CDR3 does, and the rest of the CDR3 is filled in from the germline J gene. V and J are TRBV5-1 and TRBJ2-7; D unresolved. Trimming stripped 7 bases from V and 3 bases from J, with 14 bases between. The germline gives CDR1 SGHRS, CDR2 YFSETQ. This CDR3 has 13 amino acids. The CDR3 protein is CASQKDGYYEQYF. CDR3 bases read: TGCGCCAGCCAAAAAGACGGGTACTACGAG.

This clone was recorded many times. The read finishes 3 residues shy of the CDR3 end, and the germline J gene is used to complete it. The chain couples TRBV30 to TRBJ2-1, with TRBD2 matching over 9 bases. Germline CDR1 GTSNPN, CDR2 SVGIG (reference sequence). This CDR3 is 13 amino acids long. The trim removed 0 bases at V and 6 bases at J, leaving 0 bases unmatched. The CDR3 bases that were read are TGTGCCTGGAGTGTACTAGCGGGCAATGAG. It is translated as CAWSVLAGNE. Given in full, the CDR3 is CAWSVLAGNEQFF.

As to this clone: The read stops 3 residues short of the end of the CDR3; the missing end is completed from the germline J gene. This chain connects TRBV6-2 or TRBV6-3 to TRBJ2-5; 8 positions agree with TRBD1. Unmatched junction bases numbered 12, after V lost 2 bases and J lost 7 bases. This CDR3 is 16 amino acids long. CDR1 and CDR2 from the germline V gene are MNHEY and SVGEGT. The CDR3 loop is CASSYPLDRGEGTQYF. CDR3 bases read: TGTGCCAGCAGTTACCCCCTTGACAGGGGTGAAGGGACC.

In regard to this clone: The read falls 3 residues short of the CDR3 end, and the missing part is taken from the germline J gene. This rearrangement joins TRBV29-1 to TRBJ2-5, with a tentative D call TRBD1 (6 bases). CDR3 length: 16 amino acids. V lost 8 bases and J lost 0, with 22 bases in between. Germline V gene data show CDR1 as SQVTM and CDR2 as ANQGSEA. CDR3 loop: CSWGNVRDTHQETQYF. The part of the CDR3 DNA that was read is TGCAGCTGGGGGAACGTAAGGGACACCCACCAAGAGACC.

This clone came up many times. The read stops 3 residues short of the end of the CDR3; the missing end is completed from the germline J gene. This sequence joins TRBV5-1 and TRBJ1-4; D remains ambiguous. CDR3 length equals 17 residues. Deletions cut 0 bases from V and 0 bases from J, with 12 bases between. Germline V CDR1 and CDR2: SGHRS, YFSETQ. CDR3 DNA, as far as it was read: TGCGCCAGCAGCTTGGGGGCAGTTATTGCAACTAATGAAAAA. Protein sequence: CASSLGAVIATNEK. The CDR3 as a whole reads CASSLGAVIATNEKLFF.

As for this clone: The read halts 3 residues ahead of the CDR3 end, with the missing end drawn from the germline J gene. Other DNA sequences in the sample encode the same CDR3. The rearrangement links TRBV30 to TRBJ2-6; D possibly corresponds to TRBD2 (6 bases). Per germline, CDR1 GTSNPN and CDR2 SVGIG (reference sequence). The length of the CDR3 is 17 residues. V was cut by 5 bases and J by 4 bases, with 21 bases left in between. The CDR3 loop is CAWFRGVMNSGANVLTF. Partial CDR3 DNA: TGTGCCTGGTTTCGCGGGGTTATGAACTCGGGGGCCAACGTC. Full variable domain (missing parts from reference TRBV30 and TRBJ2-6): SQTIHQWPATLVQPVGSPLSLECTVEGTSNPNLYWYRQAAGRGLQLLFYSVGIGQISSEVPQNLSASRPQDRQFILSSKKLLLSDSGFYLCAWFRGVMNSGANVLTFGAGSRLTVL.

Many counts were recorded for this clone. CDR3 DNA, as far as it was read: TGTGCCGGGGGGGGCAACTACAATGAG. It encodes CAGGGNYNE. From start to end, the CDR3 is CAGGGNYNEQFF. This chain uses TRBV19 with TRBJ2-1; perhaps TRBD2 as D (7 bases). The read ends 3 residues shy of where the CDR3 ends; the end is completed using the germline J gene. This CDR3 spans 12 amino acids. In germline, CDR1 is LNHDA, CDR2 SQIVND (reference sequence). V was trimmed by 11 bases and J by 3 bases, leaving 11 bases between them.

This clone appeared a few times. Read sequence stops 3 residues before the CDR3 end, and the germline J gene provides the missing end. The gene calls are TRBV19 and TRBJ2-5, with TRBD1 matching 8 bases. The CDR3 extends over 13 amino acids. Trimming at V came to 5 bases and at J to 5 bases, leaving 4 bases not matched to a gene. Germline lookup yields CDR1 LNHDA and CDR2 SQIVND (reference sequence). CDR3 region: CASSPGDRETQYF. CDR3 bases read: TGTGCCAGTAGTCCGGGGGACAGGGAGACC.

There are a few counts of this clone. CDR3 DNA (partial): TGTGCCAGCAGCTCCGGGACAGGGGAATCCTATGGC. Translated, it gives CASSSGTGESYG. The whole CDR3 sequence reads CASSSGTGESYGYTF. The chain employs TRBV7-9 and TRBJ1-2; 10 nucleotides agree with TRBD1. The read ends 3 residues shy of where the CDR3 ends; the end is completed using the germline J gene. Germline CDR1 is SEHNR and CDR2 is FQNEAQ (reference sequence). The CDR3 is 15 amino acids. V was clipped by 4 bases and J by 4 bases; unmatched bases: 6. The variable domain in full, completed from reference TRBV7-9 and TRBJ1-2, reads DTGVSQNPRHKITKRGQNVTFRCDPISEHNRLYWYRQTLGQGPEFLTYFQNEAQLEKSRLLSDRFSAERPKGSFSTLEIQRTEQGDSAMYLCASSSGTGESYGYTFGSGTRLTVV.

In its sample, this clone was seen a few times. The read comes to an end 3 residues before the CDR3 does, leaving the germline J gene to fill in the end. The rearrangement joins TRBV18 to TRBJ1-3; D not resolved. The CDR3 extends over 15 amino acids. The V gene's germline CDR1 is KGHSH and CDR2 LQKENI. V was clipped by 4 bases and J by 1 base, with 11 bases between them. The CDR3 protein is CASSRGGVSGNTIYF. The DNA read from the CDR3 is TGTGCCAGCTCACGAGGCGGGGTGTCTGGAAACACC.

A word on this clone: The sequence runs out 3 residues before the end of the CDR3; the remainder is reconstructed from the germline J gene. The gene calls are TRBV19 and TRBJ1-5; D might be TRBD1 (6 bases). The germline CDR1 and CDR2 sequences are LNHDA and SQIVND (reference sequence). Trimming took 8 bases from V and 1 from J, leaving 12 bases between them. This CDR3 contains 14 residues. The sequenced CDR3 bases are TGTGCCAGTCAACAGGGCTCAAGCAATCAGCCC. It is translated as CASQQGSSNQP. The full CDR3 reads CASQQGSSNQPQHF. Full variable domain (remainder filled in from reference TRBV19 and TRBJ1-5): DGGITQSPKYLFRKEGQNVTLSCEQNLNHDAMYWYRQDPGQGLRLIYYSQIVNDFQKGDIAEGYSVSREKKESFPLTVTSAQKNPTAFYLCASQQGSSNQPQHFGDGTRLSIL.

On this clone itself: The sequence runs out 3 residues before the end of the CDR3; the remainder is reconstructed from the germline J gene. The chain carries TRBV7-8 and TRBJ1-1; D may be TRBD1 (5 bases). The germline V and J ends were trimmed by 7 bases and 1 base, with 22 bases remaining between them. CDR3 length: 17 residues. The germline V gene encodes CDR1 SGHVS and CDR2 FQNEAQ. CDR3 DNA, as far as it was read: TGTGCCAGCAATAAAGGGGATTATTTTGGGAGGAACACTGAA. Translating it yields CASNKGDYFGRNTE. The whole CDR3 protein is CASNKGDYFGRNTEAFF.

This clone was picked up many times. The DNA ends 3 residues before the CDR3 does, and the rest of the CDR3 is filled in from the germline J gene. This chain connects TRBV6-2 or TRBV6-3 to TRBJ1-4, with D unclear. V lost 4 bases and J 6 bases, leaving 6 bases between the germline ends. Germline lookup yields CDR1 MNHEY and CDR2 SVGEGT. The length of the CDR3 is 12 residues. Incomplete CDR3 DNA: TGTGCCAGCAGTTTCCGGGATGAAAAA. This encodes CASSFRDEK. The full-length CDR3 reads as CASSFRDEKLFF.

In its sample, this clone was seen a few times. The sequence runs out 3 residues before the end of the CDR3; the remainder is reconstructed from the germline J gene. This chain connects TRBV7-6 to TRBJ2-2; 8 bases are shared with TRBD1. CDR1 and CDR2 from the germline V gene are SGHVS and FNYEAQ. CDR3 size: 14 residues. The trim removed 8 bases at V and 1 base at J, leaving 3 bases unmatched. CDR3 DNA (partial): TGTGCCAGCCGCGGGACAGGGAACACCGGGGAG. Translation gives CASRGTGNTGE. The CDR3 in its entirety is CASRGTGNTGELFF.

Partial CDR3 DNA: TGTGCCAGCAGTGGGGACAGGGAAGACTATGGC. It is translated as CASSGDREDYG. The whole CDR3 sequence reads CASSGDREDYGYTF. The chain recombines TRBV2 with TRBJ1-2; TRBD1 matches at 9 bases. The CDR3 end lies 3 residues beyond the end of the read and is filled in from the germline J gene. CDR1 and CDR2 from the germline V gene are SNHLY and FYNNEI. The CDR3 contains 14 residues. V was clipped by 4 bases and J by 3 bases; unmatched bases: 3.

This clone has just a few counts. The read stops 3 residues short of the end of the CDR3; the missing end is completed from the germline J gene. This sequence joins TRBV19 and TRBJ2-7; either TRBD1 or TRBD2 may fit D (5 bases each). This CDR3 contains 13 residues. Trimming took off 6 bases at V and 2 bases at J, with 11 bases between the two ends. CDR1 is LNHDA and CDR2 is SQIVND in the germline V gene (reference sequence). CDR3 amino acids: CASSEGIPYEQYF. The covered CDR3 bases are TGTGCCAGTAGCGAGGGGATCCCCTACGAG.

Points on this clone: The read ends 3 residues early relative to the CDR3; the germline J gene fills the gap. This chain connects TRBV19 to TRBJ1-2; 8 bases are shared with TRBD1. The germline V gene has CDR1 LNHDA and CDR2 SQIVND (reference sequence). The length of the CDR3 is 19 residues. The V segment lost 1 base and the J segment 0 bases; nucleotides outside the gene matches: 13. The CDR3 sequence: CASSIVGVSGTGSNYGYTF. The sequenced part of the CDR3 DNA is TGTGCCAGTAGTATAGTGGGTGTGTCCGGGACAGGATCTAACTATGGC.

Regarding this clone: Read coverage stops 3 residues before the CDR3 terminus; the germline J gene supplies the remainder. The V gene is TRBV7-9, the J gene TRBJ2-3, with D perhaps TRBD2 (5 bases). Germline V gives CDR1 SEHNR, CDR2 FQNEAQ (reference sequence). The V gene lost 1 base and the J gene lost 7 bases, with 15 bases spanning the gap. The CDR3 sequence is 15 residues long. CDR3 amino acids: CASSLEAAGRNTQYF. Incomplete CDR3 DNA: TGTGCCAGCAGCTTAGAAGCGGCGGGCCGGAATACG.

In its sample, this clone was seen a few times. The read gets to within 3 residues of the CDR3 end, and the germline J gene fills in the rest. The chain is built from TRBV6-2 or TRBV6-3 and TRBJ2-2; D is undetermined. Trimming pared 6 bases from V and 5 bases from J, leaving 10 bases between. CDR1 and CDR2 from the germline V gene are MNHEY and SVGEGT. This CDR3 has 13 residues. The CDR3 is CASSSTNTGELFF. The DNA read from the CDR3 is TGTGCCAGCAGCTCCACAAATACCGGGGAG.

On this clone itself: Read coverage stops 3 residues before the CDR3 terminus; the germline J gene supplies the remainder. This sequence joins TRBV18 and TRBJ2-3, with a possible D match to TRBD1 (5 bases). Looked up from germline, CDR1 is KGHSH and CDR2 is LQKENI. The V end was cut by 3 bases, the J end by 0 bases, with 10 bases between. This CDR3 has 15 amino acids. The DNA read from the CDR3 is TGTGCCAGCTCACCCCTCGGACACAGCACAGATACG. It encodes CASSPLGHSTDT. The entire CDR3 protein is CASSPLGHSTDTQYF.

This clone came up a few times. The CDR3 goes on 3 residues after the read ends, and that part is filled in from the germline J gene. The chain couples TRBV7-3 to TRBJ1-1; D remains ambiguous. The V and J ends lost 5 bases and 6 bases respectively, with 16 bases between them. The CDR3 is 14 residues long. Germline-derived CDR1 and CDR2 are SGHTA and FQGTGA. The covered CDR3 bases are TGTGCCAGCAGCCCCAGTACCTCCGGGTCTGAA. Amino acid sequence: CASSPSTSGSE. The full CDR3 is CASSPSTSGSEAFF. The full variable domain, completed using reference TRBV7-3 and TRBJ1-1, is GAGVSQTPSNKVTEKGKYVELRCDPISGHTALYWYRQSLGQGPEFLIYFQGTGAADDSGLPNDRFFAVRPEGSVSTLKIQRTERGDSAVYLCASSPSTSGSEAFFGQGTRLTVV.

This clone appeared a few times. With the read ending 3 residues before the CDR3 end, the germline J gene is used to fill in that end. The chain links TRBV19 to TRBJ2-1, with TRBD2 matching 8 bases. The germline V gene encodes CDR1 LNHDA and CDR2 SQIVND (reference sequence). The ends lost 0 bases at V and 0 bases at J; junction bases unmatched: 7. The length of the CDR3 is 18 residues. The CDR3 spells CASSIDAGGLDSYNEQFF. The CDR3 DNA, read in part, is TGTGCCAGTAGTATAGATGCGGGGGGCCTCGACTCCTACAATGAG.

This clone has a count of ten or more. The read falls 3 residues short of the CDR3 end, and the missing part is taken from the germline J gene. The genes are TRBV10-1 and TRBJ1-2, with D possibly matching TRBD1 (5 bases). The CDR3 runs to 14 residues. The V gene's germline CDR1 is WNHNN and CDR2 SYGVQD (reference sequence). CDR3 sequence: CASSENRGVAGYTF. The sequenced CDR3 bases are TGCGCCAGCAGTGAGAATCGGGGGGTAGCGGGC.